This TCR beta chain was identified during a study of PD-1 blockade in classical Hodgkin lymphoma. This clone was detected only once. Other DNA sequences in this specimen translate into the identical CDR3. Profiling relied on immunoSEQ multiplex PCR, and the TCRdb table lists in-frame clones only, not all of them. The data show 20,000 to 25,000 clones, about 70% seen once. V shed 10 bases and J shed 14 bases, with 29 bases lying between them. CDR1 is LNHDA and CDR2 is SQIVND in the germline V gene (reference sequence). This CDR3 has 14 residues. The time point denotes: cycle 4 day 1 (C4D1), after less than 7 weeks of nivolumab. No patient escaped relapse after autologous stem cell transplantation, and brentuximab vedotin exposure varied.

This sequence originates from a human donor with classical Hodgkin lymphoma. This chain links TRBV19 with TRBJ1-2; no definite D call. Sequencing was performed on peripheral blood mononuclear cells (PBMCs), taken before the fourth cycle of nivolumab. CDR3 loop: CATASLSTAPMETF. The CDR3 bases are TGTGCCACCGCCAGCCTATCGACCGCTCCCATGGAGACCTTC.